Listed below are T cell receptor beta chains from one sample, sequenced in a study of CD8+ T cells in alopecia areata. Assay used: immunoSEQ multiplex PCR; TCRdb lists only in-frame clones, some missing. The sample records about 97,000 clones, 41% being singletons. Sequences were obtained from CD4+ T cells sorted from blood. The receptors shown here come from a human donor with alopecia areata. Each CDR3 is given with its conserved first and last residue. A D gene is named only where the DNA matches it firmly. Rows give clone size only sometimes, using once, few, many, or a class for an expanded clone.

V gene	clone size	D gene	J gene	CDR3 DNA	CDR3 protein
TRBV7-9	few	NA	TRBJ2-3	TGTGCCAGCAGCTTTTCTGATACGCAGTATTTT	CASSFSDTQYF
TRBV30	NA	NA	TRBJ2-1	TGTGCCTGGAGTGTACGGGTGGATAGTGAGCAGTTCTTC	CAWSVRVDSEQFF
TRBV6-5	NA	NA	TRBJ2-1	TGTGCCAGCAGTTACTCGACGAGCTACAATGAGCAGTTCTTC	CASSYSTSYNEQFF
TRBV7-8	NA	NA	TRBJ1-5	TGTGCCAGCAGCTTAATAGGGTCGTCCAATCAGCCCCAGCATTTT	CASSLIGSSNQPQHF
TRBV29-1	few	NA	TRBJ2-5	TGCAGCGTCGTTGGACAGTTCCAAGAGACCCAGTACTTC	CSVVGQFQETQYF
TRBV7-2	few	NA	TRBJ2-2	TGTGCCAGCAGCTCCTCCGGCGGGGAGCTGTTTTTT	CASSSSGGELFF
TRBV6-5	few	NA	TRBJ2-5	TGTGCCAGCAGTTACGAGGAGACCCAGTACTTC	CASSYEETQYF
TRBV19	few	NA	TRBJ1-5	TGTGCCAGTAGTATTGATGCGGGAGACAATCAGCCCCAGCATTTT	CASSIDAGDNQPQHF
TRBV6-6	NA	TRBD1	TRBJ2-7	TGTGCCAGCAGAGACGGGGACAGGGTCAACGAGCAGTACTTC	CASRDGDRVNEQYF
TRBV19	NA	NA	TRBJ2-3	TGTGCCAGTAGTGTCACCGGGACACCCTGGGATACGCAGTATTTT	CASSVTGTPWDTQYF
TRBV7-9	NA	TRBD1	TRBJ1-2	TGTGCCAGCAGCCCGGGGACAGGTCCTAACTATGGCTACACCTTC	CASSPGTGPNYGYTF
TRBV7-9	few	NA	TRBJ2-5	TGTGCCAGCAGCTTAGCAGGCCGGGCGACCCAGTACTTC	CASSLAGRATQYF
TRBV6-5	once	NA	TRBJ2-7	TGTGCCAGCAGTTACAGGGGGGATGAATCCTACGAGCAGTACTTC	CASSYRGDESYEQYF
TRBV29-1	NA	NA	TRBJ1-5	TGCAGCGTTGATTTAGGTGGGGATCAGCCCCAGCATTTT	CSVDLGGDQPQHF
TRBV5-4	NA	NA	TRBJ1-2	TGTGCCAGCAGCCCCCCCGGCGCACTCTATGGCTACACCTTC	CASSPPGALYGYTF
TRBV4-1	few	NA	TRBJ2-3	TGCGCCAGCAGCCAAGAGGGGGCGGGGGATACGCAGTATTTT	CASSQEGAGDTQYF
TRBV7-2	NA	NA	TRBJ2-5	TGTGCCAGCAGCTTAATTAGCTTCGAGACCCAGTACTTC	CASSLISFETQYF
TRBV28	NA	NA	TRBJ2-1	TGTGCCAGCAGTTTGACGGTATCCTACAATGAGCAGTTCTTC	CASSLTVSYNEQFF
TRBV29-1	NA	TRBD2	TRBJ2-7	TGCAGCGTCCGCCACAGACTAGCGGGGGGCCTCTACGAGCAGTACTTC	CSVRHRLAGGLYEQYF
TRBV28	NA	NA	TRBJ2-3	TGTGCCAGCAGAAGTAGAGGACGGACAGATACGCAGTATTTT	CASRSRGRTDTQYF
TRBV27	NA	TRBD1	TRBJ2-7	TGTGCCAGCAGTTTCGGACAGGGGGCAAAGGAGCAGTACTTC	CASSFGQGAKEQYF
TRBV29-1	NA	TRBD1	TRBJ2-2	TGCAGCGCAAACAGGGGAAGGGGGGAGCTGTTTTTT	CSANRGRGELFF
TRBV29-1	few	NA	TRBJ2-3	TGCAGCGTTGCAATGGGGCTTAGCACAGATACGCAGTATTTT	CSVAMGLSTDTQYF
TRBV18	few	TRBD1	TRBJ2-5	TGTGCCAGCTCACTGGGACAGAAAGAGACCCAGTACTTC	CASSLGQKETQYF
TRBV6-5	NA	NA	TRBJ2-5	TGTGCCAGCGGACGCGGCATTCCGGAAGAGACCCAGTACTTC	CASGRGIPEETQYF
TRBV29-1	once	NA	TRBJ2-7	TGCAGCGCCGAGGACCCCAAAGGCTCCTACGAGCAGTACTTC	CSAEDPKGSYEQYF
TRBV28	few	NA	TRBJ1-1	TGTGCCAGCAGTTTTGGACTCATGAACACTGAAGCTTTCTTT	CASSFGLMNTEAFF
TRBV5-6	few	NA	TRBJ2-5	TGTGCCAGCAGCTTTCAGGGGAGGGAGACCCAGTACTTC	CASSFQGRETQYF
TRBV7-9	few	NA	TRBJ2-3	TGTGCCAGCACCCGGCGTCTAGCCAACACAGATACGCAGTATTTT	CASTRRLANTDTQYF
TRBV4-1	few	TRBD2	TRBJ2-1	TGCGCCAGCAGCCAAGTTAGCGGGAGGGTGAATGAGCAGTTCTTC	CASSQVSGRVNEQFF
TRBV11-2	NA	NA	TRBJ2-3	TGTGCCAGCAGCCTAAGGGTAGCGGGCACAGATACGCAGTATTTT	CASSLRVAGTDTQYF
TRBV7-2	NA	NA	TRBJ2-1	TGTGCCAGCAGCTCCGGGGGGCCGACCTACAATGAGCAGTTCTTC	CASSSGGPTYNEQFF
TRBV30	NA	NA	TRBJ1-1	TGTGCCTGGAGTGCTAGGATAAGCCGGGACTTGAACACTGAAGCTTTCTTT	CAWSARISRDLNTEAFF
TRBV4-2	NA	TRBD1	TRBJ1-5	TGTGCCAGCAGCCAGGACAGGGGTAGGGGTAGCAATCAGCCCCAGCATTTT	CASSQDRGRGSNQPQHF
TRBV9	NA	NA	TRBJ2-5	TGTGCCAGCAGCGTAGGGGAAGAGACCCAGTACTTC	CASSVGEETQYF
TRBV7-2	few	NA	TRBJ1-5	TGTGCCAGCAGCGGGGACAGCAATCAGCCCCAGCATTTT	CASSGDSNQPQHF
TRBV5-6	NA	NA	TRBJ1-2	TGTGCCAGCAGCTTGGACGTCTATGGCTACACCTTC	CASSLDVYGYTF
TRBV7-8	NA	NA	TRBJ1-5	TGTGCCAGCAGCTTGACAGATAATCAGCCCCAGCATTTT	CASSLTDNQPQHF
TRBV5-1	NA	TRBD2	TRBJ2-2	TGCGCCAGCAGCTTAGCGGGGGTTGACACCGGGGAGCTGTTTTTT	CASSLAGVDTGELFF
TRBV18	NA	TRBD2	TRBJ2-7	TGTGCCAGCTCACCGAAGAGGACTAGCCAGAACGAGCAGTACTTC	CASSPKRTSQNEQYF
TRBV7-9	few	TRBD1	TRBJ1-4	TGTGCCAGCAGTCGGACAGGCGAAAAACTGTTTTTT	CASSRTGEKLFF
TRBV28	NA	TRBD1	TRBJ2-6	TGTGCCAGCGGAACAGGGGGAGGTTCTGGGGCCAACGTCCTGACTTTC	CASGTGGGSGANVLTF
TRBV5-1	NA	NA	TRBJ2-2	TGCGCCAGCAGCGGCCAGGGGAACACCGGGGAGCTGTTTTTT	CASSGQGNTGELFF
TRBV7-2	few	TRBD1	TRBJ2-4	TGTGCCAGCAGCACCTCGGGACAGGGGAAAAACATTCAGTACTTC	CASSTSGQGKNIQYF
TRBV15	NA	NA	TRBJ2-7	TGTGCCACCAGCGGGGGACGGCCCTCCTACGAGCAGTACTTC	CATSGGRPSYEQYF
TRBV30	many	NA	TRBJ2-1	TGTGCCTGGAGTGTGGGAGGCTACAATGAGCAGTTCTTC	CAWSVGGYNEQFF
TRBV2	NA	NA	TRBJ2-2	TGTGCCAGCAGTGTAAGGAACACCGGGGAGCTGTTTTTT	CASSVRNTGELFF
TRBV4-1	NA	NA	TRBJ2-5	TGCGCCAGCAGCCAACGTCCGGGACTCCAAGAGACCCAGTACTTC	CASSQRPGLQETQYF
TRBV4-3	NA	NA	TRBJ2-3	TGCGCCAGCAGCCAAGAACCAGCGGTGAGCGCAGATACGCAGTATTTT	CASSQEPAVSADTQYF
TRBV7-9	few	NA	TRBJ2-7	TGTGCCAGCAGCCCTAACTACGAGCAGTACTTC	CASSPNYEQYF
TRBV29-1	few	TRBD1	TRBJ1-4	TGCAGCGCCAAGAGACAGGGAATCGAAAAACTGTTTTTT	CSAKRQGIEKLFF
TRBV7-3	NA	NA	TRBJ2-4	TGTGCCAGCAGCTTGGGCCCATTAAACATTCAGTACTTC	CASSLGPLNIQYF
TRBV7-2	NA	NA	TRBJ2-7	TGTGCCAGCAGCCGGTTCTCGGAATACGAGCAGTACTTC	CASSRFSEYEQYF
TRBV9	NA	NA	TRBJ2-3	TGTGCCAGCAGCGTACTTGGTGGGCTGAGCACAGATACGCAGTATTTT	CASSVLGGLSTDTQYF
TRBV2	NA	NA	TRBJ2-7	TGTGCCAGCAGTGAACGGCTAGCAAACTCCTACGAGCAGTACTTC	CASSERLANSYEQYF
TRBV30	NA	TRBD2	TRBJ2-5	TGTGCCTGGAGCGGACTAGCGGGGGGAGAGACCCAGTACTTC	CAWSGLAGGETQYF
TRBV11-2	NA	NA	TRBJ1-1	TGTGCCAGCAGCTTTAGTATGAACACTGAAGCTTTCTTT	CASSFSMNTEAFF
TRBV18	NA	NA	TRBJ1-2	TGTGCCAGCTCACCTGGGAATACGGACTATGGCTACACCTTC	CASSPGNTDYGYTF
TRBV4-1	few	NA	TRBJ1-1	TGCGCCAGCAGCCAAGCCAGCTTCCTCGGGGAAGCTTTCTTT	CASSQASFLGEAFF